The clone carrying this TCR beta chain was seen only a few times. Its antigen is still unknown. These data come from a study of T-cell reconstitution after alpha-beta-depleted transplantation in children. Broader study findings: Most T-cell counts and diversity one year after the transplant came from T cells that were newly produced. Several hundred graft clones that had expanded were reportedly the source of alpha-beta T cells about two months after transplant. TCRbeta diversity was high at day 60 in some patients (a result of surviving recipient T cells and thymic progenitors).

Preparation of the TCRbeta library involved a method that used unique molecular identifiers. In TCRdb, the PCR reads were re-called with MiXCR into one record per CDR3 protein. The sample yields about 440,000 distinct CDR3 sequences, 43% seen once. V lost 6 bases to trimming and J lost 1 base, with 10 bases between them. The length of the CDR3 is 13 residues. Germline CDR1 reads MDHEN; CDR2 reads SYDVKM. Sequences were derived from PBMCs, sampled before TCRalphabeta/CD19-depleted stem cell transplant. This rearrangement joins TRBV28 to TRBJ2-7; D gene unclear. This TCR came from a girl aged 2-10 years with aplastic anemia, due to receive a stem cell transplant. The CDR3 region is CASRIGLSYEQYF. In nucleotides, the CDR3 is TGTGCCAGCAGAATCGGATTGTCCTACGAGCAGTACTTC.